One and the same sample provided the 15 T cell receptor beta chains below, sequenced in a study of T cells in narcolepsy. The protocol was immunoSEQ multiplex PCR, while the TCRdb copy is restricted to in-frame clones and leaves out a portion. The sample contains tens of thousands of clones, approximately 78% of which appear only once. Sequencing input: CD45RA- memory CD4+ T cells from PBMCs. These receptors were obtained from a human donor with narcolepsy.

This clone is a singleton in its sample. The chain couples TRBV19 to TRBJ2-3; tentatively, D is TRBD2 (6 bases). Germline-derived CDR1 and CDR2 are LNHDA and SQIVND (reference sequence). This CDR3 is 15 amino acids long. V lost 2 bases, J lost 1 base, and 10 bases lay in between. CDR3 in amino acids: CASSIMWGGTDTQYF. In DNA form, the CDR3 reads TGTGCCAGTAGTATAATGTGGGGGGGCACAGATACGCAGTATTTT.

The chain links TRBV9 to TRBJ1-3; D is ambiguous. The CDR3 length is 15 residues. Germline V gene data show CDR1 as SGDLS and CDR2 as YYNGEE. V gave up 0 bases and J gave up 0 bases, with 7 bases separating them. CDR3 in amino acids: CASSVDVASGNTIYF. Here the CDR3 DNA reads TGTGCCAGCAGCGTAGACGTAGCCTCTGGAAACACCATATATTTT.

The genes are TRBV29-1 and TRBJ2-3, with D unresolved. CDR3 length: 15 amino acids. Germline-derived CDR1 and CDR2 are SQVTM and ANQGSEA. V lost 1 base to trimming and J lost 5 bases, with 16 bases between them. The CDR3 DNA sequence: TGCAGCGTTGAAGTTTCTGACTCGTACGTAGATACGCAGTATTTT. Translation gives CSVEVSDSYVDTQYF.

The sample holds one count of this clone. This chain links TRBV18 with TRBJ2-2; D not certain. Between the trimmed V and J ends, which lost 3 bases and 4 bases, there was a span of 3 bases. The CDR3 loop spans 12 amino acids. Germline-derived CDR1 and CDR2 are KGHSH and LQKENI. CDR3 DNA sequence: TGTGCCAGCTCACCGGGCACCGGGGAGCTGTTTTTT. It is translated as CASSPGTGELFF.

CDR3 DNA: TGTGCCAGCAGTTTATCTAGGGGGAATGAAAAACTGTTTTTT. Translated, it gives CASSLSRGNEKLFF. The V call is TRBV27, the J call TRBJ1-4; TRBD1 is a possible D gene (6 bases). CDR3 length equals 14 residues. In germline, CDR1 is MNHEY, CDR2 SMNVEV (reference sequence). Trimming shortened V by 0 bases and J by 5 bases, and 7 bases separated the two germline ends.

The CDR3 coding sequence is TGCGCCAGCAGTGAGTCGGGACAGGAAAATGAAAAACTGTTTTTT. Amino acids: CASSESGQENEKLFF. V usage is TRBV10-2 and J usage is TRBJ1-4, with TRBD1 identical over 8 bases. Germline V gene lookup returns CDR1 WSHSY and CDR2 SAAADI. V gave up 0 bases and J gave up 5 bases; unmatched junction bases: 2. The CDR3 covers 15 residues.

This clone showed up just a few times. V is TRBV7-8 and J is TRBJ2-5; either TRBD1 or TRBD2 may supply D (5 bases each). The germline gives CDR1 SGHVS, CDR2 FQNEAQ. The CDR3 loop spans 16 amino acids. Trimming took 4 bases from V and 3 from J, leaving 18 bases between them. The CDR3 nucleotides are TGTGCCAGCAGCTCCAAGCCGGGACCCAGGGAAGAGACCCAGTACTTC. This encodes CASSSKPGPREETQYF.

The chain has TRBV4-3 and TRBJ1-6; TRBD1 aligns across 10 bases. Germline CDR1 is LGHNA and CDR2 is YSLEER. This CDR3 spans 14 amino acids. J was trimmed by 12 bases and V by 4 bases; bases with no gene match: 6. The CDR3 spells CASSPGTGVLPLHF. In DNA, the CDR3 is TGCGCCAGCAGCCCCGGGACAGGGGTTCTACCCCTCCACTTT.

As concerns this clone: The same CDR3 is also encoded by other DNA sequences in this sample. The gene calls are TRBV27 and TRBJ2-7; 7 nucleotides match TRBD1. The CDR3 contains 13 residues. J gave up 0 bases and V 8 bases, and 4 bases lay outside the gene matches. CDR1 is MNHEY, CDR2 SMNVEV, per germline (reference sequence). The CDR3, as DNA: TGTGCCAGCGGGCGACAGGGCTCCTACGAGCAGTACTTC. Its protein product is CASGRQGSYEQYF.

The rearrangement joins TRBV10-3 to TRBJ1-6, with 8 bases lining up with TRBD1. Germline CDR1 is ENHRY and CDR2 is SYGVKD. The length of the CDR3 is 13 residues. The V segment lost 2 bases and the J segment 9 bases; nucleotides outside the gene matches: 0. CDR3: CAISEGQGSPLHF. In DNA form, the CDR3 reads TGTGCCATCAGTGAGGGACAGGGTTCACCCCTCCACTTT.

Points on this clone: Other DNA sequences in the same sample also yield this CDR3. The chain combines TRBV7-6 with TRBJ2-3; 7 bases align to TRBD1. This CDR3 has 17 amino acids. CDR1 SGHVS and CDR2 FNYEAQ come from the germline V gene. V dropped 3 bases and J dropped 2; count of bases not matched to a gene: 11. CDR3 in DNA: TGTGCCAGCAGCTTTGGGGCTTCCGGGACAGTCACAGATACGCAGTATTTT. Its translation is CASSFGASGTVTDTQYF. The entire variable domain, with the rest obtained from reference TRBV7-6 and TRBJ2-3, is as follows: GAGVSQSPRYKVTKRGQDVALRCDPISGHVSLYWYRQALGQGPEFLTYFNYEAQQDKSGLPNDRFSAERPEGSISTLTIQRTEQRDSAMYRCASSFGASGTVTDTQYFGPGTRLTVL.

The chain couples TRBV30 to TRBJ1-6; D uncertain. Trimming took 1 base from V and 3 from J, leaving 10 bases between them. The germline V gene has CDR1 GTSNPN and CDR2 SVGIG (reference sequence). This CDR3 spans 15 amino acids. CDR3 region: CAWSAPAGYNSPLHF. CDR3 in DNA: TGTGCCTGGAGTGCACCAGCCGGCTATAATTCACCCCTCCACTTT.

This clone has only a few counts. The gene calls are TRBV7-9 and TRBJ2-7; the match to TRBD2 covers 13 bases. Germline-derived CDR1 and CDR2 are SEHNR and FQNEAQ (reference sequence). This CDR3 has 14 residues. Trimming removed 4 bases from V and 9 bases from J; junction bases left unmatched: 6. The CDR3 DNA is TGTGCCAGCAGCTCTACTAGCGGGGGGGCCTGGCAGTACTTC. It translates to CASSSTSGGAWQYF.

The chain employs TRBV18 and TRBJ2-3; D tentatively reads TRBD1 or TRBD2 (5 bases each). This CDR3 is built from 15 residues. CDR1 and CDR2 from the germline V gene are KGHSH and LQKENI. Trimming cost V 3 bases and J 1 base, with 11 bases left between them. CDR3 nucleotide sequence: TGTGCCAGCTCACCCCTCGTGGGGGGCACAGATACGCAGTATTTT. The encoded protein is CASSPLVGGTDTQYF.

The chain is built from TRBV7-7 and TRBJ2-5; 7 nucleotides align to TRBD2. J gave up 3 bases and V 0 bases, and 1 base lay outside the gene matches. Per the germline V gene, CDR1 is SSHAT and CDR2 is FNYEAQ (reference sequence). This CDR3 spans 14 amino acids. In nucleotides, the CDR3 is TGTGCCAGCAGCTTAGCGGCGGGAGAAGAGACCCAGTACTTC. This sequence encodes CASSLAAGEETQYF. Filled out from reference TRBV7-7 and TRBJ2-5, the complete variable domain reads GAGVSQSPRYKVTKRGQDVTLRCDPISSHATLYWYQQALGQGPEFLTYFNYEAQPDKSGLPSDRFSAERPEGSISTLTIQRTEQRDSAMYRCASSLAAGEETQYFGPGTRLLVL.